Shown below are 22 T cell receptor beta chains from a single sample sequenced in a study of blood T cell repertoires in COVID-19. TCRdb keeps only in-frame clones here, not all; method: immunoSEQ multiplex PCR. The sample lists 200,000 or so clones, around nine tenths occurring once. Sequencing input: peripheral blood. The source is a man aged 60-69 years who had recovered from COVID-19.

V gene TRBV2 combines with J gene TRBJ2-7; 9 positions match TRBD1. The germline V gene encodes CDR1 SNHLY and CDR2 FYNNEI. V shed 2 bases, J shed 2 bases, and the junction held 4 bases outside the gene matches. The CDR3 spans 15 residues. The CDR3 here is CASSERTGDAYEQYF. DNA of the CDR3: TGTGCCAGCAGTGAAAGGACAGGGGATGCCTACGAGCAGTACTTC.

The chain carries TRBV27 and TRBJ2-2, with TRBD1 as a possible D gene (5 bases). Germline values: CDR1 MNHEY, CDR2 SMNVEV (reference sequence). The CDR3 is 15 residues long. Trimming removed 6 bases from V and 1 base from J, with 12 bases in between. This CDR3 is CASRPQVQNTGELFF. CDR3 nucleotides: TGTGCCAGCAGACCACAGGTTCAGAACACCGGGGAGCTGTTTTTT.

This clone was recorded only once. The chain uses TRBV4-2 and TRBJ1-4; 10 bases map to TRBD1. CDR1 and CDR2 (germline): LGHNA, YNFKEQ. Germline trimming cut 1 base from V and 8 bases from J; bases unmatched to any gene: 4. This CDR3 has 15 residues. CDR3 region: CASSQGDRGEEKLFF. The CDR3 coding sequence is TGTGCCAGCAGCCAAGGGGACAGGGGAGAGGAAAAACTGTTTTTT.

The V and J genes are TRBV24-1 and TRBJ2-3, with TRBD1 matching 7 bases. The CDR3 has 15 residues. Germline lookup yields CDR1 KGHDR and CDR2 SFDVKD. V dropped 2 bases and J dropped 0; count of bases not matched to a gene: 1. CDR3 bases: TGTGCCACCAGTGATTGGGACAGAAGCACAGATACGCAGTATTTT. It specifies CATSDWDRSTDTQYF.

This clone was counted a few times. The CDR3 DNA is TGCGCCAGCAGCCAAGAGGCTTTCCGCTCTGGAAACACCATATATTTT. Translation gives CASSQEAFRSGNTIYF. The chain carries TRBV4-1 and TRBJ1-3, with D hard to call. Per germline, CDR1 MGHRA and CDR2 YSYEKL. The CDR3 length is 16 residues. Between the trimmed V and J ends, which lost 0 bases and 0 bases, there was a span of 9 bases.

This clone was observed a single time. This chain joins TRBV5-4 and TRBJ1-1; 7 bases are a match to TRBD1. CDR3 length: 17 residues. Germline V CDR1 and CDR2: SGHNT, YYREEE (reference sequence). With V trimmed by 4 bases and J by 0 bases, 12 bases remained unmatched. CDR3 protein: CASSPPGQQQMNTEAFF. For the CDR3, the DNA is TGTGCCAGCAGCCCCCCGGGACAGCAACAAATGAACACTGAAGCTTTCTTT. The whole variable domain, remainder taken from reference TRBV5-4 and TRBJ1-1, is ETGVTQSPTHLIKTRGQQVTLRCSSQSGHNTVSWYQQALGQGPQFIFQYYREEENGRGNFPPRFSGLQFPNYSSELNVNALELDDSALYLCASSPPGQQQMNTEAFFGQGTRLTVV.

This sequence joins TRBV6-1 and TRBJ2-7, with TRBD2 matching over 7 bases. V lost 3 bases, J lost 2 bases, and 7 bases stayed unmatched. This CDR3 is 15 amino acids long. CDR1 is MNHNS, CDR2 SASEGT, per germline. The chain's CDR3 is CASSDTSDQTYEQYF. The CDR3 DNA is TGTGCCAGCAGTGACACTAGCGACCAAACCTACGAGCAGTACTTC.

CDR3 coding DNA: TGTGCCAGCAGCCCGGGACTAGCGGCCTCCTACGAGCAGTACTTC. It codes for CASSPGLAASYEQYF. The chain has TRBV7-6 and TRBJ2-7; TRBD2 agrees at 11 bases. V dropped 5 bases and J dropped 0; count of bases not matched to a gene: 3. Germline V gives CDR1 SGHVS, CDR2 FNYEAQ. CDR3 length: 15 amino acids. Complete variable domain (other parts from reference TRBV7-6 and TRBJ2-7): GAGVSQSPRYKVTKRGQDVALRCDPISGHVSLYWYRQALGQGPEFLTYFNYEAQQDKSGLPNDRFSAERPEGSISTLTIQRTEQRDSAMYRCASSPGLAASYEQYFGPGTRLTVT.

In DNA form, the CDR3 reads TGCGCCAGCAGCCCTGTAGCGGGGGGTACCAATGAGCAGTTCTTC. Translating it yields CASSPVAGGTNEQFF. This sequence joins TRBV5-1 and TRBJ2-1; 10 bases line up with TRBD2. V was pared by 4 bases and J by 6 bases, with 7 bases of the junction left unmatched. CDR3 length: 15 residues. Germline assignment: CDR1 SGHRS and CDR2 YFSETQ.

The chain joins TRBV3-1 (or the pseudogene TRBV3-2) to TRBJ1-2; 8 positions agree with TRBD1. Germline values: CDR1 LGHDT, CDR2 YNNKEL (reference sequence). This CDR3 is built from 13 residues. The V segment lost 3 bases and the J segment 4 bases; nucleotides outside the gene matches: 1. In nucleotides, the CDR3 is TGTGCCAGCAGCCACAGGGGGCCCTATGGCTACACCTTC. It is translated as CASSHRGPYGYTF.

In its sample, this clone was seen once. This chain connects TRBV6-5 to TRBJ1-2; D is possibly TRBD1 (6 bases). Trimming took off 4 bases at V and 5 bases at J, with 11 bases between the two ends. This CDR3 is 13 amino acids long. Per the germline V gene, CDR1 is MNHEY and CDR2 is SVGAGI. CDR3 DNA: TGTGCCAGCAGTTGGAACAGGGATTATGGCTACACCTTC. Its protein is CASSWNRDYGYTF.

This clone showed up just once. The chain is built from TRBV25-1 and TRBJ2-2; a possible D gene is TRBD1 (5 bases). V was shortened by 8 bases and J by 4 bases, with 14 bases between the two germline ends. The CDR3 covers 14 residues. Germline CDR1 MGHDK, CDR2 SYGVNS. CDR3 bases: TGTGCCAGCGCCGACAGAGGCAGCACCGGGGAGCTGTTTTTT. Its protein is CASADRGSTGELFF. Supplemented by reference TRBV25-1 and TRBJ2-2, the full variable domain reads EADIYQTPRYLVIGTGKKITLECSQTMGHDKMYWYQQDPGMELHLIHYSYGVNSTEKGDLSSESTVSRIRTEHFPLTLESARPSHTSQYLCASADRGSTGELFFGEGSRLTVL.

The V and J genes are TRBV6-6 and TRBJ2-3; 10 bases line up with TRBD1. V lost 6 bases and J lost 0; bases outside the gene matches: 18. The CDR3 is 20 residues long. CDR1 is MNHNY, CDR2 SVGAGI, per germline (reference sequence). The CDR3 nucleotides are TGTGCCAGCAGCCGGAACTCAATTAGCGACAGGGGGCACAGCACAGATACGCAGTATTTT. Protein sequence: CASSRNSISDRGHSTDTQYF.

The rearrangement links TRBV19 to TRBJ2-3; possibly TRBD1 for D (6 bases). Trimming stripped 3 bases from V and 4 bases from J, with 17 bases between. CDR3 length: 16 residues. CDR1 is LNHDA and CDR2 is SQIVND in the germline V gene (reference sequence). CDR3 amino acids: CASSIGGYHDADTQYF. The CDR3 DNA follows: TGTGCCAGTAGTATTGGGGGCTACCACGACGCAGATACGCAGTATTTT.

This chain joins TRBV5-1 and TRBJ2-7, with a weak D call TRBD2 (7 bases). CDR1 is SGHRS and CDR2 is YFSETQ in the germline V gene. The CDR3 consists of 15 residues. V lost 4 bases, J lost 4 bases, and 18 bases lay in between. CDR3: CASSPVGGASYEQYF. The DNA for the CDR3 is TGCGCCAGCAGCCCGGTTGGGGGGGCCAGTTACGAGCAGTACTTC.

This clone was seen more than once but under ten times. V usage is TRBV2 and J usage is TRBJ2-7; 7 bases are shared with TRBD2. V lost 8 bases, J lost 12 bases, and 19 bases stayed unmatched. This CDR3 spans 14 amino acids. The germline gives CDR1 SNHLY, CDR2 FYNNEI. The CDR3 nucleotides read TGTGCCAGCGTCCGGGGAGCTAGCGGTCCCGGACTGTACTTC. It encodes CASVRGASGPGLYF.

The genes are TRBV7-3 and TRBJ2-1; 8 bases are shared with TRBD2. There are 17 residues in the CDR3. Germline CDR1 SGHTA, CDR2 FQGTGA. The V segment lost 5 bases and the J segment 5 bases; nucleotides outside the gene matches: 14. CDR3 loop: CASSPAAGGRGHNEQFF. CDR3 sequence (DNA): TGTGCCAGCAGCCCCGCTGCGGGAGGCAGGGGCCACAATGAGCAGTTCTTC.

The chain is built from TRBV15 and TRBJ2-3; no firm D call. The CDR3 length is 13 residues. Trimming removed 0 bases at V and 3 bases at J, with 4 bases between. Germline V gene data show CDR1 as LNHNV and CDR2 as YYDKDF (reference sequence). The CDR3 sequence is CATSRDPTDTQYF. The CDR3, as DNA: TGTGCCACCAGCAGAGATCCAACAGATACGCAGTATTTT.

This chain joins TRBV2 and TRBJ1-1; possibly TRBD1 for D (6 bases). The length of the CDR3 is 14 residues. Trimming took off 7 bases at V and 3 bases at J, with 15 bases between the two ends. CDR1 and CDR2 from the germline V gene are SNHLY and FYNNEI. The CDR3, as DNA: TGTGCCAGCACCGGCAGGGGCCGGGACACTGAAGCTTTCTTT. Translating gives CASTGRGRDTEAFF.

This clone has more than one count but fewer than ten. The genes are TRBV7-3 and TRBJ2-1; the D gene is possibly TRBD1 (5 bases). Germline V gene sequence: CDR1 SGHTA, CDR2 FQGTGA. The CDR3 covers 14 residues. With 0 bases removed from V and 6 bases from J, the gap between germline ends came to 9 bases. The CDR3 DNA reads as TGTGCCAGCAGCTTAACAGAACAGGTCAATGAGCAGTTCTTC. It yields the protein CASSLTEQVNEQFF.

This clone was counted only a few times. V and J are TRBV13 and TRBJ2-1, with TRBD1 as a possible D gene (5 bases). Germline CDR1 and CDR2: PRHDT and FYEKMQ (reference sequence). V lost 8 bases, J lost 4 bases, and 15 bases lay in between. The CDR3 is made up of 14 amino acids. For the CDR3, the DNA is TGTGCCAGCGAGGTAGGGGATTTTTACAATGAGCAGTTCTTC. It specifies CASEVGDFYNEQFF.

The chain carries TRBV9 and TRBJ2-3, with D possibly being TRBD1 (6 bases). From germline, CDR1 is SGDLS and CDR2 YYNGEE. The CDR3 sequence is 14 residues long. V was clipped by 3 bases and J by 1 base, with 9 bases between them. This chain's CDR3 is CASSDPGGTDTQYF. The CDR3 bases are TGTGCCAGCAGCGATCCAGGGGGCACAGATACGCAGTATTTT.